A selection of T cell receptor beta chains follows, all from one sample in a study of cytomegalovirus exposure and HLA in healthy donors. Sequencing used immunoSEQ multiplex PCR; TCRdb keeps in-frame clones, though not all of them. Its table records about 87,000 clones. Material for sequencing was PBMCs. These receptors all come from a man in his fifties in good health and CMV-seropositive. Each CDR3 is given with its conserved first and last residue. The D gene is left open where the match is weak.

d_gene | v_gene | CDR3aa
TRBD2 | TRBV30 | CAWRLAGGEQYF
TRBD2 | TRBV5-1 | CASTLPIAGGNTGELFF
NA | TRBV4-3 | CASSQVVFSTDTQYF
NA | TRBV18 | CASSSGGSSYEQYF
NA | TRBV11-2 | CASSLVVQTNEKLFF
NA | TRBV6-5 | CASSYDRPSTDTQYF
TRBD2 | TRBV4-2 | CASSPLAADTQYF
NA | TRBV9 | CASSVDRDSYEQYF
TRBD1 | TRBV4-1 | CASSPQGQVLNQPQHF
NA | TRBV29-1 | CSVGSGNNYGYTF
NA | TRBV7-2 | CASSPSLLATYEQYF
TRBD2 | TRBV2 | CASRATSGRGYNEQFF
NA | TRBV30 | CAWIGGRNTEAFF
NA | TRBV18 | CASSPPTPGAGYTF
NA | TRBV18 | CASSLRLPTTIDEQFF
NA | TRBV4-1 | CASSQAGVASFVHEQFF
NA | TRBV27 | CASSLRGESREQYF
TRBD2 | TRBV9 | CASSVGLAGGGGTDTQYF
TRBD2 | TRBV5-4 | CASSLGLAGEGADTQYF
NA | TRBV6-1 | CASSEAGGTSEQYF
TRBD1 | TRBV28 | CASSPGQLNQPQHF
TRBD2 | TRBV2 | CASTPMTSGAGYEQFF
TRBD2 | TRBV5-4 | CASSIGVSGRARYNEQFF
NA | TRBV6-6 | CASSPLRGGLYNEQFF
TRBD2 | TRBV5-1 | CASSSQTSGASYEQYF
TRBD2 | TRBV11-1 | CASSFAGTSLGEQFF
NA | TRBV6-1 | CATGGISGNTIYF
NA | TRBV6-5 | CASSFRHSSTDTQYF
TRBD1 | TRBV10-3 | CAITRTGRESGYTF
NA | TRBV18 | CASSPPNSRGNTIYF
NA | TRBV6-6 | CASNPPEALFTAFF
NA | TRBV7-2 | CASSLMGQGITEAFF
TRBD2 | TRBV7-9 | CASSLAGVSYNEQFF
TRBD2 | TRBV19 | CASSMGLAGGPYEQYF
TRBD2 | TRBV7-2 | CASSAGTSGSSYEQYF
TRBD1 | TRBV28 | CASSFPQGGFSAKNTEAFF
NA | TRBV30 | CAWSANGGTEAFF
NA | TRBV19 | CASSKEVGEQFF
NA | TRBV15 | CATSGLTSSYNEQFF
NA | TRBV19 | CASSKGGSQETQYF
NA | TRBV5-5 | CASSGGGRNYGYTF
NA | TRBV5-1 | CASSFGGNEKLFF
NA | TRBV6-5 | CATQTDPSYEQYF
NA | TRBV5-1 | CASSFPDSTEAFF
TRBD1 | TRBV11-2 | CASSHTTGGVEQYF
TRBD1 | TRBV29-1 | CSAGTGISGNTIYF
NA | TRBV6-5 | CASSYSSTGPNTEAFF
TRBD2 | TRBV7-9 | CASSPSKLAGEVKTDTQYF
TRBD2 | TRBV7-3 | CASSSGLGVAETQYF
NA | TRBV13 | CASSLGPGIAVGYTF
TRBD1 | TRBV9 | CASSVAGGQYREKLFF
TRBD1 | TRBV4-2 | CASSQEDRAQPRGAFF
NA | TRBV9 | CASSVGGPDTQYF
TRBD2 | TRBV5-1 | CASSWGGGVAEQYF